The following is a T cell receptor (beta chain) sequence with its context. These data come from a study of blood T cell repertoires in COVID-19. Overall study context: COVID-19 samples collected from the United States, Italy and Spain covered acute and convalescent phases. PBMCs, B-cell-depleted T cells, or T cells provided the cDNA or gDNA that made up the material.

Authors' methods: Reference gene primer amplification gave nucleated cell count estimates. TCRdb's copy holds only in-frame clones and misses some; the assay was immunoSEQ multiplex PCR. The V and J calls and clone size are taken from that table; D and trimming were inferred from the DNA. The data show 300,000 to 450,000 clones, with more than 85% seen just once and about 3% held by the top ten. V lost 5 bases, J lost 4 bases, and 16 bases stayed unmatched. CDR3 length: 17 residues. The germline gives CDR1 ENHRY, CDR2 SYGVKD. Sequenced input: peripheral blood. The chain employs TRBV10-3 and TRBJ2-5, with 7 bases that match TRBD1. The receptor's source is a human donor in a cohort sampled during active COVID-19. The chain's CDR3 is CAISTLTRDRLPETQYF. CDR3 nucleotides: TGTGCCATCAGTACCTTAACACGGGACAGACTTCCAGAGACCCAGTACTTC.